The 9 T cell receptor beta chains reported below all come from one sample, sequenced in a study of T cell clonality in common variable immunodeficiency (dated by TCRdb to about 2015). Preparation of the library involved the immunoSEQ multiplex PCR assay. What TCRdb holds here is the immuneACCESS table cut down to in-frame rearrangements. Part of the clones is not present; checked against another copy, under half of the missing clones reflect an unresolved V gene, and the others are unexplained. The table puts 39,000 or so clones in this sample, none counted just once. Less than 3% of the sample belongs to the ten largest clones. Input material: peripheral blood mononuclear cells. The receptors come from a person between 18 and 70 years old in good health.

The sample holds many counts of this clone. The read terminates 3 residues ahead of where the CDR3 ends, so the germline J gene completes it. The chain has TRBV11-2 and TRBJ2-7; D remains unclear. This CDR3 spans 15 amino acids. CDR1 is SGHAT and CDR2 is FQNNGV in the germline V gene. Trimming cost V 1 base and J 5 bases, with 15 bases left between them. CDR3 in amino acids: CASSLVSDRVDEQYF. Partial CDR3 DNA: TGTGCCAGCAGCTTAGTGTCCGACCGGGTCGACGAG. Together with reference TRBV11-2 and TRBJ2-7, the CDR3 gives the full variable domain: EAGVAQSPRYKIIEKRQSVAFWCNPISGHATLYWYQQILGQGPKLLIQFQNNGVVDDSQLPKDRFSAERLKGVDSTLKIQPAKLEDSAVYLCASSLVSDRVDEQYFGPGTRLTVT.

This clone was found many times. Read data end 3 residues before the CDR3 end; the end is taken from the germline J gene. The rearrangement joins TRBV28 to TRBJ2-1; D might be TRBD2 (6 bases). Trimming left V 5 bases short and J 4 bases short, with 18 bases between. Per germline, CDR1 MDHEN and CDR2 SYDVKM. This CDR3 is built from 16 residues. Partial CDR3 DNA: TGTGCCAGCAGTAACCGGGACTCGTCTTTATACAATGAG. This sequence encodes CASSNRDSSLYNE. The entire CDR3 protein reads CASSNRDSSLYNEQFF.

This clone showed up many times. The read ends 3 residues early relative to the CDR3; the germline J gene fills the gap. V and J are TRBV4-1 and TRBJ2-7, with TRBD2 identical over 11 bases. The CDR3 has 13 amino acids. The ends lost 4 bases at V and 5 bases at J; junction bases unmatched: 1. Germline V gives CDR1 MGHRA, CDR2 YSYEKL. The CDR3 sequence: CASSPGLADEQYF. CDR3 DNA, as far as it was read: TGCGCCAGCAGCCCGGGACTAGCGGACGAG.

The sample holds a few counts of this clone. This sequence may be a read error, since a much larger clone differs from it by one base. CDR3 loop: CASSDGGVSSPLFF. Partial CDR3 DNA: TGTGCCAGCAGTGACGGAGGGGTCAGTTCACCG. This sequence joins TRBV6-1 and TRBJ2-2; D possibly corresponds to TRBD2 (6 bases). The sequenced fragment ends 3 residues before the CDR3 boundary, so the rest is inferred from the germline J gene. The germline CDR1 and CDR2 sequences are MNHNS and SASEGT. The CDR3 length is 14 residues.

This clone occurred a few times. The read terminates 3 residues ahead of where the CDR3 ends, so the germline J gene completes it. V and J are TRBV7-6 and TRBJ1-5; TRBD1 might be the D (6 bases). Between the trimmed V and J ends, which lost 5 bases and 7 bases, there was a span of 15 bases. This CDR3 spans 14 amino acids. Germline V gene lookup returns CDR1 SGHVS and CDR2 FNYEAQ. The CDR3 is CASSGQGGDQPQHF. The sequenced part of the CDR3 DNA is TGTGCCAGCAGCGGCCAAGGGGGTGACCAGCCC. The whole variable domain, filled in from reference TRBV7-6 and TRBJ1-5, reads GAGVSQSPRYKVTKRGQDVALRCDPISGHVSLYWYRQALGQGPEFLTYFNYEAQQDKSGLPNDRFSAERPEGSISTLTIQRTEQRDSAMYRCASSGQGGDQPQHFGDGTRLSIL.

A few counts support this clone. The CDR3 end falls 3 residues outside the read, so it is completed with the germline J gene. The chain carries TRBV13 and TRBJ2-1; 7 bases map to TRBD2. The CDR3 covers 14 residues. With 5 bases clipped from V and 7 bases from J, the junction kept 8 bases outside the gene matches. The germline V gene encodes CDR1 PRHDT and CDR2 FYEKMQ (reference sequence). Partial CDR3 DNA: TGTGCCAGCAGCCTCGGGACTAATAAGAATGAG. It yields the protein CASSLGTNKNE. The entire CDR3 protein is CASSLGTNKNEQFF.

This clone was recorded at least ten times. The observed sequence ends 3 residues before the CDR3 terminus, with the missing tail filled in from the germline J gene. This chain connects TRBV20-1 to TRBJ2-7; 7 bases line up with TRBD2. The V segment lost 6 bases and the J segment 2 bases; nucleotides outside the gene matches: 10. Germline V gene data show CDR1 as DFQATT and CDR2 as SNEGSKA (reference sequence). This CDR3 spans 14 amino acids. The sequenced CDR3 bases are TGCAGTGCGAGACTAGCCAGTTCGGCCTACGAG. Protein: CSARLASSAYE. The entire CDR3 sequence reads CSARLASSAYEQYF.

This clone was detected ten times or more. The CDR3: CSARDTSYGNTGELFF. The DNA read from the CDR3 is TGCAGTGCTAGAGACACCTCTTACGGGAACACCGGGGAG. The genes are TRBV20-1 and TRBJ2-2; D ambiguous. The CDR3 extends 3 residues past the end of the read, so its final part is completed from the germline J gene. The CDR3 spans 16 residues. Germline V lookup: CDR1 DFQATT, CDR2 SNEGSKA (reference sequence). V lost 0 bases and J lost 1, with 12 bases in between.

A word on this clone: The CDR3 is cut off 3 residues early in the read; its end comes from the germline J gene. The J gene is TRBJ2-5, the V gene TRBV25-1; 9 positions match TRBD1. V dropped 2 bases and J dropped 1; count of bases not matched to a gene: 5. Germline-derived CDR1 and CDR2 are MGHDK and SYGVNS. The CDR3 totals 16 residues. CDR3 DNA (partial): TGTGCCAGCAGTGAAGCGGGACAGGGCCTCCAAGAGACC. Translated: CASSEAGQGLQET. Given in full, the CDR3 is CASSEAGQGLQETQYF.